This record concerns one T cell receptor beta chain sequence. This sample was taken from a study of blood T cell repertoires in COVID-19. The wider study: T cells, B-cell-depleted T cells, or PBMCs supplied cDNA or gDNA.

The germline V gene has CDR1 LNHDA and CDR2 SQIVND (reference sequence). This CDR3 is built from 16 residues. V was pared by 5 bases and J by 4 bases, with 14 bases of the junction left unmatched. Assay used: immunoSEQ multiplex PCR; TCRdb lists only in-frame clones, some missing. The sample records under 350,000 clones, around 83% being singletons. The clonotype originates from a man aged 18-30 years with active or convalescent COVID-19. The specimen sequenced was peripheral blood. This sequence joins TRBV19 and TRBJ2-7; TRBD1 aligns across 7 bases. CDR3: CASSHPSTGPGYEQYF. CDR3 in DNA: TGTGCCAGTAGTCACCCATCGACAGGGCCAGGGTACGAGCAGTACTTC.